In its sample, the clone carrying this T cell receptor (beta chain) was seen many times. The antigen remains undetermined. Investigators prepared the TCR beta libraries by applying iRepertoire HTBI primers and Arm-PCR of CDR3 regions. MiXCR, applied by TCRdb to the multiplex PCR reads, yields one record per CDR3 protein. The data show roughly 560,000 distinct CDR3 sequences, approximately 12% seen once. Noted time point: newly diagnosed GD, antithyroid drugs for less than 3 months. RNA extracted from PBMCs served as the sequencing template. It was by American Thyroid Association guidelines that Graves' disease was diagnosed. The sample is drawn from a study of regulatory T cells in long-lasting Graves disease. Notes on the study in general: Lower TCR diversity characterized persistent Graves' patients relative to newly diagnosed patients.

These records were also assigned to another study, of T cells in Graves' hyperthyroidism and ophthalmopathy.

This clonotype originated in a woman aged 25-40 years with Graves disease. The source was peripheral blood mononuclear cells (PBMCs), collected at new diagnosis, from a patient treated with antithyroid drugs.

The CDR3 coding sequence is TGTGCCACCAGTGACACCACCCCCGGGACAGAAGAGACCCAGTACTTC. This sequence encodes CATSDTTPGTEETQYF. This chain joins TRBV24-1 and TRBJ2-5; 7 nucleotides align to TRBD1. The length of the CDR3 is 16 residues. CDR1 KGHDR and CDR2 SFDVKD come from the germline V gene. The V gene end was trimmed by 4 bases and the J gene end by 3 bases; junction bases not matched to a gene: 10.